These 29 T cell receptor beta chains were sequenced from one sample in a study of blood T cell repertoires in COVID-19. TCRdb keeps only in-frame clones here, not all; method: immunoSEQ multiplex PCR. The data contain about 39,000 clones, around 84% of them singletons. Sample: peripheral blood. All receptors derive from a man between 70 and 80 years old with acute or convalescent COVID-19.

V is TRBV5-1 and J is TRBJ1-4; perhaps TRBD1 as D (5 bases). Germline values: CDR1 SGHRS, CDR2 YFSETQ. CDR3 length: 15 amino acids. The V end lost 2 bases, the J end lost 7 bases, and 15 bases lay between the germline ends. CDR3 nucleotides: TGCGCCAGCAGCTTTACCCCAGGGTCGACTGAAAAACTGTTTTTT. This sequence encodes CASSFTPGSTEKLFF. Full variable domain (missing parts from reference TRBV5-1 and TRBJ1-4): KAGVTQTPRYLIKTRGQQVTLSCSPISGHRSVSWYQQTPGQGLQFLFEYFSETQRNKGNFPGRFSGRQFSNSRSEMNVSTLELGDSALYLCASSFTPGSTEKLFFGSGTQLSVL.

This rearrangement joins TRBV6-6 to TRBJ1-4; D is perhaps TRBD1 (6 bases). Looked up from germline, CDR1 is MNHNY and CDR2 is SVGAGI (reference sequence). V was shortened by 5 bases and J by 0 bases, with 13 bases between the two germline ends. CDR3 size: 16 residues. CDR3 nucleotide sequence: TGTGCCAGCAGTAAGACCGGGACAACAACTAATGAAAAACTGTTTTTT. Translation: CASSKTGTTTNEKLFF.

The J gene is TRBJ2-7, the V gene TRBV3-1 (or the pseudogene TRBV3-2); 8 bases are shared with TRBD1. Germline V gene sequence: CDR1 LGHDT, CDR2 YNNKEL (reference sequence). J lost 4 bases, V lost 4 bases, and 12 bases had no gene match. This CDR3 is built from 16 residues. The CDR3 region is CASSRLAGGILYEQYF. The DNA of the CDR3 is TGTGCCAGCAGCCGACTCGCAGGGGGCATATTATACGAGCAGTACTTC.

In its sample, this clone was seen once. The V call is TRBV6-5, the J call TRBJ1-5, with D unresolved. The germline V gene encodes CDR1 MNHEY and CDR2 SVGAGI. The CDR3 is 13 residues long. V dropped 6 bases and J dropped 2 bases, with 8 bases sitting between them. For the CDR3, the DNA is TGTGCCAGCAGCCCCGTAGGCAATCAGCCCCAGCATTTT. It is translated as CASSPVGNQPQHF.

This chain joins TRBV11-2 and TRBJ2-7; TRBD2 is a possible D gene (5 bases). CDR3 length: 15 residues. V dropped 1 base and J dropped 2 bases, with 12 bases sitting between them. CDR1 is SGHAT and CDR2 is FQNNGV in the germline V gene. The CDR3 bases are TGTGCCAGCAGCTTAGGCGCTGACTATACCTACGAGCAGTACTTC. It yields the protein CASSLGADYTYEQYF.

V usage is TRBV5-1 and J usage is TRBJ2-2, with 11 bases that match TRBD1. This CDR3 is built from 16 residues. V lost 4 bases to trimming and J lost 7 bases; unmatched junction nucleotides: 9. Germline CDR1 SGHRS, CDR2 YFSETQ. CDR3 sequence reads: CASSNGGQGAVGELFF. The CDR3 DNA reads TGCGCCAGCAGCAATGGAGGACAGGGGGCGGTCGGGGAGCTGTTTTTT.

The genes are TRBV11-2 and TRBJ2-1, with 9 bases lining up with TRBD2. The V gene's germline CDR1 is SGHAT and CDR2 FQNNGV. The junction had 17 bases not matched to a gene; V was cut back by 5 bases and J by 6 bases. CDR3 length equals 18 residues. The CDR3 loop reads CASSPRLAGGLAPNEQFF. Written as DNA, the CDR3 is TGTGCCAGCAGCCCGAGACTGGCGGGGGGACTAGCTCCCAATGAGCAGTTCTTC.

V is TRBV6-5 and J is TRBJ2-5; 7 nucleotides match TRBD2. With 2 bases clipped from V and 9 bases from J, the junction kept 9 bases outside the gene matches. Germline CDR1 MNHEY, CDR2 SVGAGI. This CDR3 has 14 amino acids. CDR3 in amino acids: CASSYGLAGGAQYF. The DNA for the CDR3 is TGTGCCAGCAGTTACGGTTTAGCGGGCGGAGCCCAGTACTTC.

This chain connects TRBV21-1 to TRBJ1-6; TRBD1, as called in the table, went unchecked against the DNA. TRBV21-1 is recorded as a pseudogene. This CDR3 is built from 15 residues. CDR3 region: CASSKGDRVRSPLHF. CDR3 sequence (DNA): TGTGCCAGCAGCAAGGGGGACAGGGTACGTTCACCCCTCCACTTT.

The genes are TRBV6-2 or TRBV6-3 and TRBJ1-2; D remains unclear. The CDR3 consists of 13 residues. The V and J ends lost 2 bases and 8 bases respectively, with 12 bases between them. Germline values: CDR1 MNHEY, CDR2 SVGEGT. CDR3 DNA sequence: TGTGCCAGCAGTTACGGTACGGGCGGGGGCTACACCTTC. Its translation is CASSYGTGGGYTF.

The chain carries TRBV5-6 and TRBJ1-2; 8 bases agree with TRBD1. Trimming cost V 5 bases and J 4 bases; bases outside gene matches: 7. Germline V lookup: CDR1 SGHDT, CDR2 YYEEEE. The CDR3 runs to 14 residues. The CDR3 is CASSFPDRVYGYTF. The CDR3 coding sequence is TGTGCCAGCAGTTTCCCGGACAGGGTCTATGGCTACACCTTC.

The chain employs TRBV5-6 and TRBJ1-4, with 8 nucleotides matching TRBD1. There are 14 residues in the CDR3. V lost 2 bases, J lost 10 bases, and 7 bases stayed unmatched. CDR1 is SGHDT and CDR2 is YYEEEE in the germline V gene. The CDR3 region is CASSFDRGSGKLFF. The CDR3 DNA reads as TGTGCCAGCAGCTTTGACAGGGGAAGCGGAAAACTGTTTTTT. The full variable domain, completed using reference TRBV5-6 and TRBJ1-4, is DAGVTQSPTHLIKTRGQQVTLRCSPKSGHDTVSWYQQALGQGPQFIFQYYEEEERQRGNFPDRFSGHQFPNYSSELNVNALLLGDSALYLCASSFDRGSGKLFFGSGTQLSVL.

The V gene is TRBV7-6, the J gene TRBJ2-2; 7 bases are a match to TRBD1. The CDR3 covers 15 residues. Trimming removed 3 bases from V and 4 bases from J; junction bases left unmatched: 5. Germline CDR1 SGHVS, CDR2 FNYEAQ. The DNA for the CDR3 is TGTGCCAGCAGCTTGGACAGGCGATCCACCGGGGAGCTGTTTTTT. This sequence encodes CASSLDRRSTGELFF.

J is TRBJ2-7 and V is TRBV28; the D is unclear. CDR3 size: 14 residues. V shed 2 bases and J shed 1 base, with 9 bases lying between them. Germline CDR1 MDHEN, CDR2 SYDVKM. DNA for the CDR3: TGTGCCAGCAGTTTAGCGGCACTATCCTACGAGCAGTACTTC. It encodes CASSLAALSYEQYF. Together with reference TRBV28 and TRBJ2-7, the CDR3 gives the full variable domain: DVKVTQSSRYLVKRTGEKVFLECVQDMDHENMFWYRQDPGLGLRLIYFSYDVKMKEKGDIPEGYSVSREKKERFSLILESASTNQTSMYLCASSLAALSYEQYFGPGTRLTVT.

This chain links TRBV29-1 with TRBJ1-2; D gene ambiguous. Trimming removed 6 bases from V and 2 bases from J, with 13 bases in between. CDR1 and CDR2 from the germline V gene are SQVTM and ANQGSEA. This CDR3 region has 13 residues. CDR3: CSVGGSRNYGYTF. CDR3 DNA: TGCAGCGTAGGTGGTTCCAGGAACTATGGCTACACCTTC.

The chain is built from TRBV4-1 and TRBJ2-2; TRBD1 might be the D (5 bases). Germline V gene lookup returns CDR1 MGHRA and CDR2 YSYEKL. Trimming took off 0 bases at V and 9 bases at J, with 14 bases between the two ends. The CDR3 extends over 15 amino acids. In DNA form, the CDR3 reads TGCGCCAGCAGCCAAGAGGACACCGTGAATCGGGAGCTGTTTTTT. As protein: CASSQEDTVNRELFF.

This clone was recorded only once. The rearrangement links TRBV4-1 to TRBJ2-1; D is possibly TRBD2 (5 bases). This CDR3 is 17 amino acids long. The germline V gene has CDR1 MGHRA and CDR2 YSYEKL. V shed 2 bases and J shed 10 bases, with 24 bases lying between them. This chain's CDR3 is CASSQFVSLGVALEQFF. The CDR3 DNA follows: TGCGCCAGCAGCCAATTCGTGTCCTTGGGAGTGGCTTTGGAGCAGTTCTTC.

CDR3 protein: CSPPRDTCSILSGNTIYF. In DNA form, the CDR3 reads TGCAGCCCCCCCAGGGACACCTGTTCGATCCTCTCTGGAAACACCATATATTTT. The chain is built from TRBV29-1 and TRBJ1-3; D perhaps matches TRBD1 (6 bases). Deletions cut 8 bases from V and 0 bases from J, with 26 bases between. This CDR3 region has 18 residues. CDR1 is SQVTM and CDR2 is ANQGSEA in the germline V gene.

The V gene is TRBV15, the J gene TRBJ1-2; 8 positions agree with TRBD1. V lost 5 bases to trimming and J lost 4 bases; unmatched junction nucleotides: 9. CDR3 length equals 15 residues. Germline CDR1 LNHNV, CDR2 YYDKDF (reference sequence). The CDR3 region is CATSPDRAYSYGYTF. The CDR3 coding sequence is TGTGCCACCAGCCCGGACAGGGCTTATAGCTATGGCTACACCTTC.

This chain joins TRBV7-8 and TRBJ2-5; no clear D gene. V was shortened by 5 bases and J by 4 bases, with 11 bases between the two germline ends. The CDR3 contains 13 residues. Looked up from germline, CDR1 is SGHVS and CDR2 is FQNEAQ. This chain's CDR3 is CASSPSPGETQYF. The DNA for the CDR3 is TGTGCCAGCAGCCCCTCTCCGGGAGAGACCCAGTACTTC.

This chain uses TRBV4-1 with TRBJ1-4, with D maybe TRBD1 (5 bases). This CDR3 is built from 15 residues. Germline V lookup: CDR1 MGHRA, CDR2 YSYEKL. V dropped 6 bases and J dropped 8 bases, with 19 bases sitting between them. CDR3 sequence: CASSQRGGEEEKLFF. As DNA, the CDR3 is TGCGCCAGCAGTCAGCGGGGAGGGGAAGAGGAAAAACTGTTTTTT.

This chain joins TRBV5-6 and TRBJ2-7; possible D gene TRBD2, 6 bases. CDR1 is SGHDT, CDR2 YYEEEE, per germline. With 4 bases removed from V and 4 bases from J, the gap between germline ends came to 15 bases. The CDR3 totals 14 residues. In nucleotides, the CDR3 is TGTGCCAGCAGCCTGGGACTTCGGAGTTACGAGCAGTACTTC. Amino acid sequence: CASSLGLRSYEQYF.

The CDR3 sequence: CASSSPRGAGANVLTF. Here the CDR3 DNA reads TGTGCCAGCAGTTCCCCCCGGGGAGCTGGGGCCAACGTCCTGACTTTC. The V and J genes are TRBV6-6 and TRBJ2-6; a possible D gene is TRBD2 (5 bases). The CDR3 totals 16 residues. With 4 bases removed from V and 2 bases from J, the gap between germline ends came to 12 bases. Germline CDR1 reads MNHNY; CDR2 reads SVGAGI (reference sequence).

The V and J genes are TRBV6-5 and TRBJ2-7; D is perhaps TRBD2 (7 bases). The V gene's germline CDR1 is MNHEY and CDR2 SVGAGI. This CDR3 is built from 14 residues. V lost 6 bases, J lost 4 bases, and 16 bases lay in between. DNA for the CDR3: TGTGCCAGCAGCAGCGGGACAAGCTTTTACGAGCAGTACTTC. Protein sequence: CASSSGTSFYEQYF.

V and J are TRBV28 and TRBJ1-1; a weak D match, TRBD1 (5 bases). V was clipped by 5 bases and J by 3 bases, with 16 bases between them. In germline, CDR1 is MDHEN, CDR2 SYDVKM. This CDR3 is built from 15 residues. The chain's CDR3 is CASSPWGGEDTEAFF. The CDR3 DNA follows: TGTGCCAGCAGTCCATGGGGGGGAGAGGACACTGAAGCTTTCTTT.

This sequence joins TRBV5-1 and TRBJ2-2; 7 positions match TRBD1. V trimming: 0 bases; J trimming: 7 bases; junction bases outside the gene matches: 12. There are 17 residues in the CDR3. Germline lookup yields CDR1 SGHRS and CDR2 YFSETQ. CDR3 region: CASSLGPRGMRVGELFF. The CDR3 DNA reads TGCGCCAGCAGCTTGGGTCCCAGGGGGATGCGTGTCGGGGAGCTGTTTTTT.

V is TRBV6-2 or TRBV6-3 and J is TRBJ1-5; 7 nucleotides agree with TRBD1. After removal of 5 bases from V and 5 bases from J, the junction contained 6 bases not matched to a gene. CDR1 is MNHEY and CDR2 is SVGEGT in the germline V gene. The CDR3 is made up of 14 amino acids. As DNA, the CDR3 is TGTGCCAGCAGTCACGGGACAGCGGATCAGCCCCAGCATTTT. This gives the protein CASSHGTADQPQHF.

The chain combines TRBV9 with TRBJ2-5; the D is unclear. The CDR3 spans 15 residues. The ends were cut back, 0 bases at V and 5 bases at J, with 14 bases in the middle. Germline loops: CDR1 SGDLS, CDR2 YYNGEE. The CDR3 coding sequence is TGTGCCAGCAGCGTAGAAGGTTGGAGCCGGGAGACCCAGTACTTC. Encoded protein: CASSVEGWSRETQYF.

V and J are TRBV6-2 or TRBV6-3 and TRBJ1-3; D is possibly TRBD1 (5 bases). There are 13 residues in the CDR3. Between the trimmed V and J ends, which lost 2 bases and 8 bases, there was a span of 10 bases. Germline CDR1 is MNHEY and CDR2 is SVGEGT. The CDR3 region is CASSYRGRHTIYF. The CDR3 nucleotides read TGTGCCAGCAGTTACCGGGGGAGGCACACCATATATTTT.